Below, 6 T cell receptor beta chains from the same sample are listed, as sequenced in a study of blood T cell repertoires in COVID-19. Sequencing used immunoSEQ multiplex PCR; TCRdb keeps in-frame clones, though not all of them. The data contain 25,000 to 35,000 clones, 80% to 90% of them singletons. The specimen was peripheral blood. The source is a human donor in a cohort sampled during active COVID-19.

V gene TRBV10-3 combines with J gene TRBJ2-7; no clear D gene. The CDR3 has 11 amino acids. V was pared by 0 bases and J by 6 bases, with 3 bases between. Germline CDR1 ENHRY, CDR2 SYGVKD. The CDR3, as DNA: TGTGCCATCAGTGAGTCGGCCGAGCAGTACTTC. Its translation: CAISESAEQYF.

The chain is built from TRBV19 and TRBJ1-1; D gene uncertain. V gave up 4 bases and J gave up 5 bases, with 11 bases separating them. Germline V CDR1 and CDR2: LNHDA, SQIVND (reference sequence). This CDR3 has 13 residues. Here the CDR3 DNA reads TGTGCCAGTAGTAACTCAAGAGGGACTGAAGCTTTCTTT. Translated: CASSNSRGTEAFF.

This rearrangement joins TRBV6-6 to TRBJ2-1; D possibly corresponds to TRBD2 (5 bases). Per germline, CDR1 MNHNY and CDR2 SVGAGI (reference sequence). Deletions cut 4 bases from V and 10 bases from J, with 17 bases between. The CDR3 has 14 amino acids. The CDR3 loop is CASSSRGEKWEQFF. The CDR3 DNA follows: TGTGCCAGCAGTTCCCGGGGTGAGAAGTGGGAGCAGTTCTTC.

This chain joins TRBV12-3 or TRBV12-4 and TRBJ1-5; the D is unclear. CDR3 length: 13 amino acids. The V end was cut by 6 bases, the J end by 9 bases, with 15 bases between. In nucleotides, the CDR3 is TGTGCCAGCAGCTTTCCTTCCGCGGGGCCCCAGCATTTT. The encoded protein is CASSFPSAGPQHF.

CDR3 residues: CASSILAGYTGELFF. CDR3 in DNA: TGTGCCAGTAGTATCCTAGCGGGGTACACCGGGGAGCTGTTTTTT. The chain links TRBV19 to TRBJ2-2; 9 nucleotides line up with TRBD2. V was clipped by 3 bases and J by 3 bases; unmatched bases: 2. Germline assignment: CDR1 LNHDA and CDR2 SQIVND (reference sequence). CDR3 length: 15 residues.

The V and J genes are TRBV19 and TRBJ1-1; tentatively, D is TRBD1 (6 bases). The CDR3 has 13 amino acids. V was trimmed by 9 bases and J by 0 bases, leaving 11 bases between them. The germline gives CDR1 LNHDA, CDR2 SQIVND (reference sequence). CDR3 in amino acids: CASRDKMNTEAFF. CDR3 sequence (DNA): TGTGCCAGCAGGGACAAAATGAACACTGAAGCTTTCTTT. The full variable domain, in which reference TRBV19 and TRBJ1-1 provide the parts outside the CDR3, is DGGITQSPKYLFRKEGQNVTLSCEQNLNHDAMYWYRQDPGQGLRLIYYSQIVNDFQKGDIAEGYSVSREKKESFPLTVTSAQKNPTAFYLCASRDKMNTEAFFGQGTRLTVV.